The present T cell receptor (beta chain) was sequenced within a study of cytomegalovirus exposure and HLA in healthy donors. This clone showed up just once. The PCR contained 60 Vbeta and 13 Jbeta primers. How the authors handled the data: Tens of millions of unique TCR beta chains, 9.5 million to 11 million of them shared, were counted by a later analysis. Data came from immunoSEQ multiplex PCR; TCRdb stores just in-frame clones and leaves some out. The V and J calls and clone size are taken from that table; D and trimming were inferred from the DNA. The sample has some 90,000 clones; roughly 70% are singletons. This clonotype was sampled from a man aged 50-59 years in good health and CMV-seronegative. Sequences were obtained from PBMCs.

The CDR3 bases are TGTGCCAGCTCACCACCTAGCGGGGGACTCCACAATGAGCAGTTCTTC. This translates into CASSPPSGGLHNEQFF. The chain couples TRBV18 to TRBJ2-1; the match to TRBD2 covers 9 bases. Germline CDR1 is KGHSH and CDR2 is LQKENI. This CDR3 contains 16 residues. After removal of 0 bases from V and 5 bases from J, the junction contained 5 bases not matched to a gene.